At least ten counts were recorded for the clone carrying this TCR beta chain. Its antigen is still unknown. The sequenced fragment ends 3 residues before the CDR3 boundary, so the rest is inferred from the germline J gene. The data are from a study of T cell clonality in common variable immunodeficiency. Study-level results: The cause of increased CVID clonality remains unclear without subpopulation sequencing. Links between repertoire features and CVID complications were heterogeneity-limited. Shared TCRbeta clones were fewer between CVID subjects than controls. Reportedly, TCR beta sequences from common variable immunodeficiency showed fewer deletions and N-nucleotide insertions.

CDR1 is SEHNR and CDR2 is FQNEAQ in the germline V gene (reference sequence). This CDR3 has 14 residues. V lost 6 bases and J 0 bases, leaving 11 bases between the germline ends. Sequencing used immunoSEQ multiplex PCR; TCRdb keeps in-frame clones, though not all of them. The sample holds 25,000 to 40,000 clones, and no clone turns up only once. Input material: peripheral blood mononuclear cells. The rearrangement uses TRBV7-9 and TRBJ2-5, with a tentative D call TRBD2 (5 bases). The TCR comes from a person between 18 and 75 years old in good health. The part of the CDR3 DNA that was read is TGTGCCAGCAGTTCTACTAGGGACCAAGAGACC. It codes for CASSSTRDQET. Given in full, the CDR3 is CASSSTRDQETQYF.